The next 23 T cell receptor beta chains were all read from a single sample in a study of CD4+ T cells in melanoma. Clones were sequenced by immunoSEQ multiplex PCR, and TCRdb holds only the in-frame ones, with some missing. The data contain approximately 16,000 clones, about 62% of them singletons. Sequencing used cells from a culture (not recorded whether cultured in vitro). These TCRs come from a human donor with melanoma.

The chain employs TRBV9 and TRBJ1-6; tentative D call: TRBD1 (5 bases). V was trimmed by 0 bases and J by 10 bases, leaving 11 bases between them. There are 14 residues in the CDR3. Per the germline V gene, CDR1 is SGDLS and CDR2 is YYNGEE. The CDR3 DNA is TGTGCCAGCAGCGTAGAAGGACATACATCACCCCTCCACTTT. This translates into CASSVEGHTSPLHF.

The CDR3 region is CASSPGRDRGSYEQYF. In DNA form, the CDR3 reads TGCGCCAGCAGCCCCGGCCGGGACAGGGGCTCCTACGAGCAGTACTTC. The rearrangement links TRBV5-1 to TRBJ2-7; TRBD1 matches at 10 bases. Germline-derived CDR1 and CDR2 are SGHRS and YFSETQ. Trimming at V came to 4 bases and at J to 0 bases, leaving 7 bases not matched to a gene. The CDR3 is 16 amino acids.

The rearrangement uses TRBV7-8 and TRBJ2-7; 7 bases match TRBD2. Trimming removed 5 bases from V and 5 bases from J; junction bases left unmatched: 9. The CDR3 totals 14 residues. In germline, CDR1 is SGHVS, CDR2 FQNEAQ. In DNA, the CDR3 is TGTGCCAGCAGCGCCGTGCGGGAGAGCAACGAGCAGTACTTC. It codes for CASSAVRESNEQYF.

The chain carries TRBV5-1 and TRBJ1-2, with D perhaps matching TRBD1 (5 bases). The CDR3 has 15 residues. The V end lost 0 bases, the J end lost 0 bases, and 9 bases lay between the germline ends. Germline assignment: CDR1 SGHRS and CDR2 YFSETQ. The CDR3 sequence is CASSLAAGANYGYTF. The CDR3 DNA reads TGCGCCAGCAGCTTGGCTGCGGGGGCTAACTATGGCTACACCTTC.

The chain carries TRBV5-1 and TRBJ2-5, with 9 bases that match TRBD1. The V and J ends lost 3 bases and 2 bases, in that order; junction bases with no gene match: 8. Germline V gene data show CDR1 as SGHRS and CDR2 as YFSETQ. CDR3 length equals 16 residues. CDR3 in amino acids: CASSSTGGGSQETQYF. The CDR3 region has the DNA TGCGCCAGCAGCTCGACAGGGGGTGGGTCTCAAGAGACCCAGTACTTC.

This clone was detected only a few times. The chain combines TRBV7-2 with TRBJ2-7; D ambiguous. CDR1 is SGHTA, CDR2 FQGNSA, per germline. Between the trimmed V and J ends, which lost 6 bases and 2 bases, there was a span of 14 bases. The length of the CDR3 is 14 residues. In DNA, the CDR3 is TGTGCCAGCAGTTCCTACGTACGCCCCTACGAGCAGTACTTC. It yields the protein CASSSYVRPYEQYF.

This sequence joins TRBV6-5 and TRBJ2-3; D uncertain. V lost 2 bases and J lost 3, with 9 bases in between. From germline, CDR1 is MNHEY and CDR2 SVGAGI. This CDR3 is built from 14 residues. This CDR3 reads CASSYASVTDTQYF. CDR3 sequence (DNA): TGTGCCAGCAGTTACGCCTCCGTGACAGATACGCAGTATTTT.

The gene calls are TRBV7-6 and TRBJ2-5; 7 bases line up with TRBD1. The trim removed 4 bases at V and 5 bases at J, leaving 13 bases unmatched. There are 16 residues in the CDR3. Germline CDR1 reads SGHVS; CDR2 reads FNYEAQ. The CDR3 bases are TGTGCCAGCAGCTCCGGGGACAGCGTCATTGAGGAGACCCAGTACTTC. As protein: CASSSGDSVIEETQYF.

V usage is TRBV6-6 and J usage is TRBJ2-3; D gene ambiguous. CDR3 length equals 9 residues. The V end lost 7 bases, the J end lost 9 bases, and 5 bases lay between the germline ends. Germline V gene sequence: CDR1 MNHNY, CDR2 SVGAGI (reference sequence). The CDR3 sequence is CASKRTQYF. The DNA for the CDR3 is TGTGCCAGCAAACGAACGCAGTATTTT.

The chain recombines TRBV19 with TRBJ2-3; 7 nucleotides line up with TRBD2. CDR3 length: 15 residues. V was pared by 3 bases and J by 4 bases, with 7 bases of the junction left unmatched. CDR1 and CDR2 (germline): LNHDA, SQIVND (reference sequence). DNA of the CDR3: TGTGCCAGTAGTATTTGGGGGGGGATGGCAGATACGCAGTATTTT. Translated, it gives CASSIWGGMADTQYF. Supplemented by reference TRBV19 and TRBJ2-3, the full variable domain reads DGGITQSPKYLFRKEGQNVTLSCEQNLNHDAMYWYRQDPGQGLRLIYYSQIVNDFQKGDIAEGYSVSREKKESFPLTVTSAQKNPTAFYLCASSIWGGMADTQYFGPGTRLTVL.

J is TRBJ2-2 and V is TRBV5-1; 7 positions agree with TRBD2. V lost 4 bases, J lost 2 bases, and 11 bases stayed unmatched. Germline values: CDR1 SGHRS, CDR2 YFSETQ. The length of the CDR3 is 17 residues. The CDR3 nucleotides are TGCGCCAGCAGCCCCGCTGCGGGGGTGTCTAACACCGGGGAGCTGTTTTTT. Translation: CASSPAAGVSNTGELFF.

The CDR3 loop reads CASSLGSAMGGYTF. CDR3 DNA: TGTGCCAGCAGCTTGGGGAGTGCAATGGGTGGCTACACCTTC. The chain couples TRBV5-6 to TRBJ1-2; D unresolved. This CDR3 has 14 amino acids. The germline V gene encodes CDR1 SGHDT and CDR2 YYEEEE. V dropped 0 bases and J dropped 7 bases, with 13 bases sitting between them.

This clone occurred a few times. The chain recombines TRBV7-2 with TRBJ1-3; TRBD1 agrees at 7 bases. This CDR3 is 19 amino acids long. Germline values: CDR1 SGHTA, CDR2 FQGNSA. V shed 5 bases and J 0 bases; nucleotides not matched to a gene: 16. In DNA, the CDR3 is TGTGCCAGCAGCCCCAGGGCACAGGGGCATCCCGGCTCTGGAAACACCATATATTTT. This sequence encodes CASSPRAQGHPGSGNTIYF.

This clone was seen a single time. The chain combines TRBV4-1 with TRBJ2-3; possibly TRBD2 for D (6 bases). The V gene's germline CDR1 is MGHRA and CDR2 YSYEKL. This CDR3 is built from 16 residues. The V end was cut by 2 bases, the J end by 0 bases, with 12 bases between. The chain's CDR3 is CASSQWGSGSTDTQYF. The CDR3 coding sequence is TGCGCCAGCAGCCAATGGGGTAGCGGTAGCACAGATACGCAGTATTTT.

By sample share, this clone is medium-sized. The chain recombines TRBV27 with TRBJ1-5, with 7 bases fitting TRBD1. CDR1 and CDR2 from the germline V gene are MNHEY and SMNVEV (reference sequence). The junction had 6 bases not matched to a gene; V was cut back by 5 bases and J by 5 bases. The CDR3 is made up of 14 amino acids. The CDR3 DNA reads TGTGCCAGCAGTAGGAGTCAGGGGGATCAGCCCCAGCATTTT. Translation: CASSRSQGDQPQHF.

This clone appeared a single time. V usage is TRBV11-2 and J usage is TRBJ1-3; D perhaps matches TRBD1 (6 bases). The CDR3 has 15 residues. CDR1 and CDR2 (germline): SGHAT, FQNNGV. Trimming removed 5 bases at V and 0 bases at J, with 11 bases between. The CDR3 reads CASSPGQTSGNTIYF. CDR3 nucleotides: TGTGCCAGCAGCCCGGGACAAACCTCTGGAAACACCATATATTTT.

The chain recombines TRBV9 with TRBJ1-1; D may be TRBD1 (6 bases). CDR3 size: 13 residues. Between the trimmed V and J ends, which lost 6 bases and 6 bases, there was a span of 15 bases. Germline CDR1 reads SGDLS; CDR2 reads YYNGEE. CDR3 bases: TGTGCCAGCACCCCCTCAGGGGTGGCTGAAGCTTTCTTT. The encoded protein is CASTPSGVAEAFF.

The V and J genes are TRBV4-1 and TRBJ2-5; 7 nucleotides match TRBD2. Germline lookup yields CDR1 MGHRA and CDR2 YSYEKL. The CDR3 loop spans 18 amino acids. J lost 0 bases, V lost 0 bases, and 10 bases had no gene match. This chain's CDR3 is CASSQDHIPGGYQETQYF. The CDR3 DNA is TGCGCCAGCAGCCAAGACCATATCCCCGGGGGGTACCAAGAGACCCAGTACTTC.

This chain connects TRBV7-9 to TRBJ2-5, with 10 bases that match TRBD2. This CDR3 has 15 residues. Trimming took 11 bases from V and 2 from J; bases not matched to a gene: 11. Germline V gene sequence: CDR1 SEHNR, CDR2 FQNEAQ (reference sequence). CDR3 coding DNA: TGTGCCGGAGCTAGCGGGGGTAGGGGGCAAGAGACCCAGTACTTC. Translation: CAGASGGRGQETQYF.

The CDR3 loop reads CASSPGQGAYGYTF. CDR3 nucleotide sequence: TGTGCCAGTAGTCCGGGACAGGGGGCCTATGGCTACACCTTC. The chain has TRBV19 and TRBJ1-2, with 12 bases that match TRBD1. CDR3 size: 14 residues. Germline V gene sequence: CDR1 LNHDA, CDR2 SQIVND (reference sequence). V trimming: 5 bases; J trimming: 4 bases; junction bases outside the gene matches: 2.

CDR3 sequence reads: CASGLVIVKGQEYGYTF. For the CDR3, the DNA is TGTGCTAGTGGTTTGGTAATTGTGAAGGGGCAGGAATATGGCTACACCTTC. This chain connects TRBV12-5 to TRBJ1-2, with D possibly being TRBD1 (5 bases). V lost 0 bases and J 5 bases, leaving 19 bases between the germline ends. Germline V CDR1 and CDR2: LGHNT, FRNRAP. The CDR3 totals 17 residues.

The CDR3 DNA reads TGTGCCAGCAGCTTAATGGCAGGGGCGAACACTGAAGCTTTCTTT. This encodes CASSLMAGANTEAFF. The gene calls are TRBV7-8 and TRBJ1-1; tentative D call: TRBD1 (6 bases). This CDR3 has 15 residues. V was shortened by 2 bases and J by 1 base, with 11 bases between the two germline ends. Germline lookup yields CDR1 SGHVS and CDR2 FQNEAQ.

V and J are TRBV4-1 and TRBJ2-5; the D gene is possibly TRBD2 (5 bases). V lost 0 bases, J lost 3 bases, and 11 bases lay in between. The CDR3 extends over 15 amino acids. Germline assignment: CDR1 MGHRA and CDR2 YSYEKL. The chain's CDR3 is CASSQDGPEEETQYF. The DNA for the CDR3 is TGCGCCAGCAGCCAAGATGGGCCGGAGGAAGAGACCCAGTACTTC.